Below, 17 T cell receptor beta chains from the same sample are listed, as sequenced in a study of blood T cell repertoires in COVID-19. This table comes from immunoSEQ multiplex PCR, and its TCRdb copy is limited to in-frame clones, with some not included. The table has about 23,000 clones, approximately 90% seen once. What was sequenced was peripheral blood. The receptors were sampled from a woman aged 80 or over with acute or convalescent COVID-19.

The chain couples TRBV3-1 (or the pseudogene TRBV3-2) to TRBJ1-6, with 7 positions matching TRBD1. The CDR3 sequence is 14 residues long. Germline values: CDR1 LGHDT, CDR2 YNNKEL (reference sequence). Trimming took 4 bases from V and 8 from J; bases not matched to a gene: 5. The CDR3 sequence is CASSPRDSHSPLHF. CDR3 coding DNA: TGTGCCAGCAGCCCCCGGGACAGTCATTCACCCCTCCACTTT.

J is TRBJ2-3 and V is TRBV7-2; D perhaps matches TRBD2 (6 bases). Trimming shortened V by 5 bases and J by 2 bases, and 11 bases separated the two germline ends. In germline, CDR1 is SGHTA, CDR2 FQGNSA. CDR3 length: 14 amino acids. The CDR3 reads CASSRDSHTDTQYF. The CDR3, as DNA: TGTGCCAGCAGCCGGGACTCCCACACAGATACGCAGTATTTT.

This clone was observed a handful of times. The junction departs from germline at one end; a sequencing error may be responsible. The chain carries TRBV20-1 and TRBJ1-1, with 7 positions matching TRBD1. CDR3 length equals 14 residues. Germline CDR1 is DFQATT and CDR2 is SNEGSKA (reference sequence). CDR3 region: CSASQGQLNTEALF. The CDR3 DNA is TGCAGTGCTAGTCAGGGACAGCTGAACACTGAAGCTCTCTTT.

The rearrangement joins TRBV3-1 (or the pseudogene TRBV3-2) to TRBJ1-6, with D possibly matching TRBD1 (5 bases). The CDR3 is 14 residues long. The germline V gene encodes CDR1 LGHDT and CDR2 YNNKEL (reference sequence). V lost 3 bases to trimming and J lost 8 bases, with 11 bases between them. Written as DNA, the CDR3 is TGTGCCAGCAGCCAGACAGCGCCATATTCACCCCTCCACTTT. It specifies CASSQTAPYSPLHF.

The chain uses TRBV29-1 and TRBJ2-3, with D possibly TRBD2 on 6 matching bases. The CDR3 consists of 13 residues. Deletions cut 3 bases from V and 3 bases from J, with 10 bases between. The V gene's germline CDR1 is SQVTM and CDR2 ANQGSEA. In nucleotides, the CDR3 is TGCAGCGTTGATGGGACTGGGACAGATACGCAGTATTTT. It yields the protein CSVDGTGTDTQYF.

The chain joins TRBV30 to TRBJ1-6; TRBD1 is a possible D gene (6 bases). Between the trimmed V and J ends, which lost 0 bases and 7 bases, there was a span of 13 bases. This CDR3 is 15 amino acids long. Germline V gene sequence: CDR1 GTSNPN, CDR2 SVGIG (reference sequence). In DNA form, the CDR3 reads TGTGCCTGGAGTGTATATAGGACAGCCAATTCACCCCTCCACTTT. It encodes CAWSVYRTANSPLHF.

The chain has TRBV5-5 and TRBJ1-1, with TRBD1 matching 7 bases. The germline V gene has CDR1 SGHKS and CDR2 YYEKEE (reference sequence). V was pared by 4 bases and J by 0 bases, with 12 bases of the junction left unmatched. This CDR3 is 17 amino acids long. In nucleotides, the CDR3 is TGTGCCAGCAGCCACGGAGGGGACAGCCCAATGAACACTGAAGCTTTCTTT. As protein: CASSHGGDSPMNTEAFF.

CDR3 coding DNA: TGTGCCAGCAGCCGCTCCGGACAGGGTTACGAGCAGTACTTC. It translates to CASSRSGQGYEQYF. This chain joins TRBV4-2 and TRBJ2-7; 8 bases are a match to TRBD1. This CDR3 contains 14 residues. V trimming: 4 bases; J trimming: 4 bases; junction bases outside the gene matches: 6. Germline V CDR1 and CDR2: LGHNA, YNFKEQ.

The CDR3 DNA is TGTGCCACGAAACAGGGGGCAGACTATGGCTACACCTTC. Amino acids: CATKQGADYGYTF. The chain is built from TRBV6-5 and TRBJ1-2, with 9 nucleotides matching TRBD1. The junction had 6 bases not matched to a gene; V was cut back by 10 bases and J by 3 bases. The CDR3 is made up of 13 amino acids. CDR1 is MNHEY, CDR2 SVGAGI, per germline.

This chain links TRBV10-1 with TRBJ2-2; 7 bases map to TRBD1. The length of the CDR3 is 13 residues. CDR1 is WNHNN, CDR2 SYGVQD, per germline (reference sequence). J was trimmed by 2 bases and V by 10 bases; bases with no gene match: 4. This CDR3 is CATEGANTGELFF. The DNA for the CDR3 is TGCGCCACTGAGGGGGCCAACACCGGGGAGCTGTTTTTT.

The V and J genes are TRBV18 and TRBJ2-7, with 7 nucleotides matching TRBD1. Germline CDR1 KGHSH, CDR2 LQKENI. The CDR3 consists of 16 residues. Trimming removed 1 base from V and 2 bases from J; junction bases left unmatched: 8. CDR3 in amino acids: CASSPQGALPPYEQYF. CDR3 coding DNA: TGTGCCAGCTCACCACAGGGGGCGCTACCCCCCTACGAGCAGTACTTC.

The chain couples TRBV2 to TRBJ1-5; TRBD1 is a possible D gene (6 bases). V was pared by 4 bases and J by 10 bases, with 17 bases between. Per the germline V gene, CDR1 is SNHLY and CDR2 is FYNNEI. The CDR3 covers 14 residues. The CDR3 DNA follows: TGTGCCAGCAGTGCGCTCAGGCCCAGGGGACCCCAGCATTTT. It is translated as CASSALRPRGPQHF.

This clone was seen a few times. The CDR3 region has the DNA TGTGCCAGCAGCCGCGGGAGCCCGCCCTATGGCTACACCTTC. This encodes CASSRGSPPYGYTF. This chain links TRBV7-9 with TRBJ1-2, with no clear D. The CDR3 contains 14 residues. V lost 5 bases to trimming and J lost 4 bases, with 14 bases between them. Per the germline V gene, CDR1 is SEHNR and CDR2 is FQNEAQ (reference sequence).

The chain has TRBV11-2 and TRBJ1-2; 7 bases line up with TRBD1. Trimming at V came to 3 bases and at J to 0 bases, leaving 7 bases not matched to a gene. CDR3 length equals 16 residues. CDR1 is SGHAT, CDR2 FQNNGV, per germline. The CDR3 region is CASSFWDSISNYGYTF. CDR3 nucleotides: TGTGCCAGCAGCTTCTGGGACAGCATTTCTAACTATGGCTACACCTTC.

This chain joins TRBV19 and TRBJ2-2; TRBD1 aligns across 9 bases. The germline V gene encodes CDR1 LNHDA and CDR2 SQIVND (reference sequence). Germline trimming cut 6 bases from V and 3 bases from J; bases unmatched to any gene: 5. This CDR3 spans 15 amino acids. The CDR3 DNA is TGTGCCAGTAGGGATACAGGGGGCGACACCGGGGAGCTGTTTTTT. Protein sequence: CASRDTGGDTGELFF.

The gene calls are TRBV5-8 and TRBJ2-3; 8 positions agree with TRBD1. From germline, CDR1 is SGHTS and CDR2 YDEGEE. This CDR3 is built from 16 residues. With V trimmed by 4 bases and J by 0 bases, 7 bases remained unmatched. The chain's CDR3 is CASSPHRGASTDTQYF. The CDR3 region has the DNA TGTGCCAGCAGCCCACACAGGGGGGCAAGCACAGATACGCAGTATTTT.

The gene calls are TRBV5-1 and TRBJ1-1; D is uncertain. Germline V gives CDR1 SGHRS, CDR2 YFSETQ. The CDR3 contains 16 residues. The germline V and J ends were trimmed by 0 bases and 1 base, with 13 bases remaining between them. Here the CDR3 reads CASSLGHHLSNTEAFF. CDR3 nucleotides: TGCGCCAGCAGCTTGGGACATCATCTTTCGAACACTGAAGCTTTCTTT.